This T cell receptor (beta chain) was observed in a study of identical twins. MiXCR was run by TCRdb on the 5' RACE reads, yielding one entry per CDR3 protein. Found here are some 440,000 distinct CDR3 sequences, roughly 24% of them singletons; the top ten hold around 3%. These data were also filed under a second study, of T cells expressing NK-cell markers.

The sample taken for sequencing was CD4+ T cells sorted from blood. This TCR derives from a woman aged 18-30 years in good health.

The CDR3 DNA is TGTGCCAGCAGCCCGGTGGGTGGGAGGATAGGCAAAAACATTCAGTACTTC. This sequence encodes CASSPVGGRIGKNIQYF. V is TRBV7-6 and J is TRBJ2-4; maybe TRBD2 (6 bases). The V gene lost 5 bases and the J gene lost 3 bases, with 20 bases spanning the gap. Looked up from germline, CDR1 is SGHVS and CDR2 is FNYEAQ. CDR3 length: 17 residues.